These 17 T cell receptor beta chains originate from one sample sequenced in a study of T cells in Graves' hyperthyroidism and ophthalmopathy. TCR beta CDR3 sequences were amplified from RNA transcripts. First-round RT-PCR of the TCR CDR3 relied on the HTBI primer set. TCRdb reprocessed the multiplex PCR reads via MiXCR and lists one record per CDR3 protein. The sample holds under 300,000 distinct CDR3 sequences, more than 12% seen once. The specimen was blood. All receptors derive from a woman in her 40s with Graves' hyperthyroidism that later progressed to Graves' ophthalmopathy.

This clonotype was picked up many times. The rearrangement joins TRBV28 to TRBJ1-1, with D tentatively TRBD1 (6 bases). V lost 6 bases to trimming and J lost 1 base, with 12 bases between them. The CDR3 totals 14 residues. Germline-derived CDR1 and CDR2 are MDHEN and SYDVKM. CDR3 DNA: TGTGCCAGCAGACGTACAGGGTCGAACACTGAAGCTTTCTTT. Translating gives CASRRTGSNTEAFF. Supplemented by reference TRBV28 and TRBJ1-1, the full variable domain reads DVKVTQSSRYLVKRTGEKVFLECVQDMDHENMFWYRQDPGLGLRLIYFSYDVKMKEKGDIPEGYSVSREKKERFSLILESASTNQTSMYLCASRRTGSNTEAFFGQGTRLTVV.

This clonotype was found many times. The chain joins TRBV19 to TRBJ1-1; 10 bases are shared with TRBD1. Germline trimming cut 5 bases from V and 9 bases from J; bases unmatched to any gene: 12. The CDR3 totals 15 residues. The germline V gene has CDR1 LNHDA and CDR2 SQIVND (reference sequence). The chain's CDR3 is CASSAVPGTGEKAFF. The CDR3 DNA follows: TGTGCCAGTAGTGCGGTTCCTGGGACAGGGGAAAAAGCTTTCTTT.

This clonotype was counted many times. V and J are TRBV27 and TRBJ2-5; 8 bases fit TRBD2. CDR3 length equals 14 residues. The V gene end was trimmed by 8 bases and the J gene end by 5 bases; junction bases not matched to a gene: 10. Germline V gene data show CDR1 as MNHEY and CDR2 as SMNVEV (reference sequence). CDR3 in DNA: TGTGCCAGCCGAGGCCTAGCGGGCGGCGAGACCCAGTACTTC. Translated: CASRGLAGGETQYF.

Details on this clonotype: Just one base apart from a much larger clone, this may be a read error. This sequence joins TRBV9 and TRBJ2-7; maybe TRBD1 (6 bases). Trimming cost V 4 bases and J 5 bases, with 19 bases left between them. Germline CDR1 and CDR2: SGDLS and YYNGEE. The CDR3 length is 15 residues. CDR3 DNA: TGTGCCAGCAGCTCTGGACAGAGCAGGTCCCACGAGCAGTACTTC. Translating it yields CASSSGQSRSHEQYF.

This clonotype was counted many times. The chain is built from TRBV7-6 and TRBJ1-5, with D perhaps TRBD1 (5 bases). Germline values: CDR1 SGHVS, CDR2 FNYEAQ. This CDR3 spans 14 amino acids. Trimming took off 1 base at V and 6 bases at J, with 10 bases between the two ends. This chain's CDR3 is CASSLGGRSQPQHF. Here the CDR3 DNA reads TGTGCCAGCAGCTTAGGGGGGAGAAGTCAGCCCCAGCATTTT.

In its sample, this clonotype was seen many times. The V and J genes are TRBV6-1 and TRBJ2-1; 8 nucleotides align to TRBD2. The CDR3 length is 18 residues. Germline V gives CDR1 MNHNS, CDR2 SASEGT. Trimming took 6 bases from V and 2 from J; bases not matched to a gene: 15. The CDR3 loop reads CASRLLAGFSSTYNEQFF. In DNA, the CDR3 is TGTGCCAGCAGGCTGCTAGCGGGCTTTTCCTCAACCTACAATGAGCAGTTCTTC.

There are many counts of this clonotype. The rearrangement links TRBV6-2 or TRBV6-3 to TRBJ2-7; 12 bases map to TRBD2. Trimming cost V 0 bases and J 0 bases; bases outside gene matches: 0. This CDR3 is 16 amino acids long. Germline V gene sequence: CDR1 MNHEY, CDR2 SVGEGT. The CDR3 coding sequence is TGTGCCAGCAGTTACTCGACTAGCGGGAGCTCCTACGAGCAGTACTTC. It is translated as CASSYSTSGSSYEQYF.

The chain couples TRBV20-1 to TRBJ2-5; TRBD2 matches 9 bases. Germline CDR1 and CDR2: DFQATT and SNEGSKA (reference sequence). The CDR3 runs 14 residues. V trimming: 4 bases; J trimming: 5 bases; junction bases outside the gene matches: 8. CDR3 residues: CSATKGLAIETQYF. The CDR3 DNA follows: TGCAGTGCTACTAAGGGACTAGCAATCGAGACCCAGTACTTC.

The chain uses TRBV7-6 and TRBJ2-7; 7 bases line up with TRBD1. V dropped 0 bases and J dropped 1; count of bases not matched to a gene: 3. Germline assignment: CDR1 SGHVS and CDR2 FNYEAQ. The CDR3 is 15 amino acids. The CDR3 DNA reads as TGTGCCAGCAGCTTAGCGAGGGACAGATCCTACGAGCAGTACTTC. Protein: CASSLARDRSYEQYF.

The chain recombines TRBV2 with TRBJ1-1, with a tentative D call TRBD1 (6 bases). The V end lost 4 bases, the J end lost 0 bases, and 9 bases lay between the germline ends. The CDR3 length is 14 residues. CDR1 is SNHLY and CDR2 is FYNNEI in the germline V gene. The CDR3 protein is CASSVDRMNTEAFF. The CDR3 DNA reads TGTGCCAGCAGTGTCGACAGGATGAACACTGAAGCTTTCTTT. Supplemented by reference TRBV2 and TRBJ1-1, the full variable domain reads EPEVTQTPSHQVTQMGQEVILRCVPISNHLYFYWYRQILGQKVEFLVSFYNNEISEKSEIFDDQFSVERPDGSNFTLKIRSTKLEDSAMYFCASSVDRMNTEAFFGQGTRLTVV.

The CDR3 loop is CASRNSGTRYNEQFF. CDR3 DNA: TGTGCCAGCAGAAATAGCGGTACCCGCTACAATGAGCAGTTCTTC. This rearrangement joins TRBV6-1 to TRBJ2-1; tentatively, D is TRBD2 (6 bases). The length of the CDR3 is 15 residues. V dropped 6 bases and J dropped 3 bases, with 15 bases sitting between them. Per germline, CDR1 MNHNS and CDR2 SASEGT.

This clonotype was found many times. The chain uses TRBV2 and TRBJ2-7; TRBD2 agrees at 10 bases. The length of the CDR3 is 14 residues. The ends lost 2 bases at V and 3 bases at J; junction bases unmatched: 1. CDR1 and CDR2 (germline): SNHLY, FYNNEI. The CDR3: CASSETSGNYEQYF. CDR3 in DNA: TGTGCCAGCAGTGAAACTAGCGGGAACTACGAGCAGTACTTC.

At least ten counts were recorded for this clonotype. V gene TRBV7-8 combines with J gene TRBJ1-1; D perhaps matches TRBD1 (5 bases). V dropped 2 bases and J dropped 0 bases, with 10 bases sitting between them. The CDR3 runs 15 residues. Germline CDR1 reads SGHVS; CDR2 reads FQNEAQ. The CDR3 is CASSLQGRMNTEAFF. Here the CDR3 DNA reads TGTGCCAGCAGCTTACAGGGCCGCATGAACACTGAAGCTTTCTTT.

This clonotype was observed many times. V and J are TRBV18 and TRBJ1-1; D unclear. Looked up from germline, CDR1 is KGHSH and CDR2 is LQKENI. The CDR3 covers 16 residues. V was trimmed by 5 bases and J by 0 bases, leaving 16 bases between them. In nucleotides, the CDR3 is TGTGCCAGCTCAAGGGAGTTTTATTTCGTGAACACTGAAGCTTTCTTT. Translated: CASSREFYFVNTEAFF.

This clonotype occurred a few times. The chain is built from TRBV5-5 and TRBJ1-5; D gene uncertain. Trimming cost V 1 base and J 4 bases, with 12 bases left between them. The germline V gene has CDR1 SGHKS and CDR2 YYEKEE (reference sequence). This CDR3 contains 15 residues. CDR3 nucleotides: TGTGCCAGCAGCTTGTGGCCAGTAGGGAATCAGCCCCAGCATTTT. This encodes CASSLWPVGNQPQHF.

This clonotype was counted only a few times. The V gene is TRBV7-6, the J gene TRBJ2-6; either TRBD1 or TRBD2 may fit D (6 bases each). Per the germline V gene, CDR1 is SGHVS and CDR2 is FNYEAQ. The ends were cut back, 6 bases at V and 2 bases at J, with 23 bases in the middle. This CDR3 region has 19 residues. The CDR3 DNA reads TGTGCCAGCAGATCATTACGGGGGCCGTTTCTGGCTGGGGCCAACGTCCTGACTTTC. This codes for CASRSLRGPFLAGANVLTF.

The table lists this clonotype with many counts. The chain carries TRBV2 and TRBJ1-4; D remains ambiguous. CDR3 length: 15 residues. Trimming took 6 bases from V and 4 from J, leaving 15 bases between them. From germline, CDR1 is SNHLY and CDR2 FYNNEI. The CDR3 is CASRTDGGFNEKLFF. The CDR3 DNA follows: TGTGCCAGCAGGACTGACGGAGGCTTTAATGAAAAACTGTTTTTT.